The 11 T cell receptor beta chains given below trace back to one sample, sequenced in a study of blood T cell repertoires in COVID-19. TCRdb keeps only in-frame clones here, not all; method: immunoSEQ multiplex PCR. In the table there are 450,000 or so clones, 90% of which are singletons. The sample was PBMCs or T cells enriched from blood (not recorded which). The receptors were gathered from a man aged 18-30 years who had recovered from COVID-19.

The chain uses TRBV6-2 or TRBV6-3 and TRBJ2-5, with a possible D match to TRBD1 (5 bases). Deletions cut 5 bases from V and 7 bases from J, with 17 bases between. Germline assignment: CDR1 MNHEY and CDR2 SVGEGT. The length of the CDR3 is 14 residues. CDR3 residues: CASSTAGIVGTQYF. The CDR3 nucleotides are TGTGCCAGCAGTACTGCAGGGATCGTCGGGACCCAGTACTTC.

This sequence joins TRBV11-2 and TRBJ1-2, with D unresolved. This CDR3 spans 14 amino acids. V lost 0 bases and J lost 4, with 9 bases in between. The germline V gene has CDR1 SGHAT and CDR2 FQNNGV. The CDR3 is CASSLDSGPYGYTF. The CDR3 nucleotides are TGTGCCAGCAGCTTAGATTCAGGCCCCTATGGCTACACCTTC.

The chain carries TRBV4-2 and TRBJ2-1; a possible D gene is TRBD2 (5 bases). The CDR3 sequence is 15 residues long. The V gene's germline CDR1 is LGHNA and CDR2 YNFKEQ. The V gene lost 2 bases and the J gene lost 4 bases, with 12 bases spanning the gap. The CDR3, as DNA: TGTGCCAGCAGCCAACAAGCGGATGCTTACAATGAGCAGTTCTTC. It translates to CASSQQADAYNEQFF.

CDR3 sequence (DNA): TGTGCCAGCGGGACACAGGGCTGGAGGGAGACCCAGTACTTC. This codes for CASGTQGWRETQYF. The J gene is TRBJ2-5, the V gene TRBV6-1; possible D gene TRBD1, 6 bases. Per the germline V gene, CDR1 is MNHNS and CDR2 is SASEGT. This CDR3 has 14 amino acids. The germline V and J ends were trimmed by 8 bases and 5 bases, with 18 bases remaining between them.

The chain uses TRBV12-1 and TRBJ1-2; TRBD1 reflects the table's D call only, with no check against the DNA. TRBV12-1 is marked as a pseudogene. The CDR3 is made up of 14 amino acids. In DNA form, the CDR3 reads TGTGCCAGCAGCTCCGAGGGGGATTTTCGTCGCTACACCTTC. Amino acids: CASSSEGDFRRYTF.

The chain carries TRBV30 and TRBJ2-5; TRBD2 is a possible D gene (5 bases). This CDR3 is built from 12 residues. Germline CDR1 is GTSNPN and CDR2 is SVGIG (reference sequence). Deletions cut 5 bases from V and 3 bases from J, with 10 bases between. The CDR3 region has the DNA TGTGCCTGGCGCACGGGGAAAGAGACCCAGTACTTC. Protein sequence: CAWRTGKETQYF. Complete variable domain (other parts from reference TRBV30 and TRBJ2-5): SQTIHQWPATLVQPVGSPLSLECTVEGTSNPNLYWYRQAAGRGLQLLFYSVGIGQISSEVPQNLSASRPQDRQFILSSKKLLLSDSGFYLCAWRTGKETQYFGPGTRLLVL.

This chain links TRBV5-1 with TRBJ2-5; TRBD2 matches at 12 bases. J lost 4 bases, V lost 1 base, and 11 bases had no gene match. The CDR3 runs to 18 residues. Germline V gene sequence: CDR1 SGHRS, CDR2 YFSETQ. CDR3 sequence (DNA): TGCGCCAGCAGCTTGAGCAGAACTAGCGGGAGGACGATAGAGACCCAGTACTTC. Its translation: CASSLSRTSGRTIETQYF.

The chain joins TRBV10-3 to TRBJ1-5; D might be TRBD1 (5 bases). V was clipped by 3 bases and J by 0 bases, with 9 bases between them. CDR1 and CDR2 (germline): ENHRY, SYGVKD. The CDR3 sequence is 15 residues long. The CDR3 DNA sequence: TGTGCCATCAGTGAATGGGGGGATAGCAATCAGCCCCAGCATTTT. It specifies CAISEWGDSNQPQHF.

The chain carries TRBV6-5 and TRBJ2-1; TRBD1 agrees at 7 bases. CDR3 length equals 15 residues. Per the germline V gene, CDR1 is MNHEY and CDR2 is SVGAGI. V was clipped by 5 bases and J by 0 bases; unmatched bases: 4. CDR3 sequence: CASSIGGSSYNEQFF. Written as DNA, the CDR3 is TGTGCCAGCAGTATAGGGGGCAGCTCCTACAATGAGCAGTTCTTC.

The rearrangement joins TRBV5-5 to TRBJ1-2; D is ambiguous. Germline CDR1 and CDR2: SGHKS and YYEKEE (reference sequence). V shed 4 bases and J shed 5 bases, with 15 bases lying between them. The CDR3 extends over 14 amino acids. CDR3 amino acids: CASSIGSNQYGYTF. CDR3 DNA: TGTGCCAGCAGCATCGGGAGTAACCAATATGGCTACACCTTC.

This chain uses TRBV6-5 with TRBJ1-5; TRBD1 matches at 7 bases. Unmatched junction bases numbered 4, after V lost 2 bases and J lost 3 bases. CDR1 and CDR2 (germline): MNHEY, SVGAGI. The CDR3 covers 15 residues. The CDR3 loop reads CASSYDKGANQPQHF. The DNA for the CDR3 is TGTGCCAGCAGTTACGATAAGGGGGCCAATCAGCCCCAGCATTTT.